This record concerns one TCR beta chain sequence. No antigen is known for it. This specimen belongs to a study of T cells in localized non-small cell lung cancer. Study observations and caveats: Maximal T cell clonality occurred in uninvolved adjacent lung, with tumor ranking below it.

Method: immunoSEQ multiplex PCR; TCRdb's copy keeps in-frame clones and lacks some. The sample lists more than 550 clones, around 20% seen once, with about 9.4% in the top ten. The CDR3 extends over 15 amino acids. The ends were cut back, 6 bases at V and 2 bases at J, with 14 bases in the middle. The source of this sequence is a male donor at least 60 years old with stage III squamous cell lung carcinoma. The material sequenced was lung tumor tissue, taken before any cancer treatment. The chain employs TRBV23-1 and TRBJ1-3; D is unclear. TRBV23-1 is an ORF, and what it does is uncertain. The CDR3 sequence is CASSQDGLPGNTIYF. DNA of the CDR3: TGCGCCAGCAGCCAAGACGGGCTTCCTGGAAACACCATATATTTT.